This T cell receptor beta chain was retrieved from a study of shared clonotypes between healthy human individuals. Across the whole study: Per-donor plates numbered three CD4 naive, three CD4 memory, two CD8 naive and one CD8 memory. The study, taken as a whole, reports: The study drew on few donors, limiting represented genetic and exposure-history diversity. Clonotype sharing across several donors was observed for 4% to 6.5% of naive CD4 clonotypes.

Germline values: CDR1 MDHEN, CDR2 SYDVKM. This CDR3 has 11 residues. Trimming stripped 6 bases from V and 4 bases from J, with 6 bases between. Donors were healthy HIV-negative adults without recently reported acute infections or vaccinations. TCRdb's copy holds only in-frame clones and misses some; the assay was immunoSEQ multiplex PCR. The data hold 900,000 to 1,200,000 clones, with more than 75% observed a single time. Note on this clone: Its antigen is not known.

This rearrangement joins TRBV28 to TRBJ2-5; D is unresolved. The sample consisted of memory CD4+ T cells from PBMCs. Subset in this sample: CD45RA-negative fraction. This receptor was taken from a man aged 18 to 35 in good health. Some clones in this sample may be carry-over from other donors' samples. The CDR3 loop reads CASRKGETQYF. CDR3 nucleotide sequence: TGTGCCAGCAGAAAGGGAGAGACCCAGTACTTC.